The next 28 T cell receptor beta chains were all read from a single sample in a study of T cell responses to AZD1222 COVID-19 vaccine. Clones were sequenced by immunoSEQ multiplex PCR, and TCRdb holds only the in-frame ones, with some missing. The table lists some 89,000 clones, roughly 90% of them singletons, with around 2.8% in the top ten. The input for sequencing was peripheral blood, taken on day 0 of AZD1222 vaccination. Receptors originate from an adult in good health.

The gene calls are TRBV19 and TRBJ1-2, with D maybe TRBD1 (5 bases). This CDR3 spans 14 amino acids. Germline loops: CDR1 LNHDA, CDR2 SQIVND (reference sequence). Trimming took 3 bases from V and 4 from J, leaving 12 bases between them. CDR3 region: CASSIRDSFYGYTF. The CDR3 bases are TGTGCCAGTAGTATCAGAGACAGCTTCTATGGCTACACCTTC.

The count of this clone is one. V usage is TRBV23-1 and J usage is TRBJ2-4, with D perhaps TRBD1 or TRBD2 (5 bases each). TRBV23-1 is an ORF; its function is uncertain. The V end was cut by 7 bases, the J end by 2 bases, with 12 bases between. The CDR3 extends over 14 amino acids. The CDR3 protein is CASKHRRPKNIQYF. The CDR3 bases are TGCGCCAGCAAACACAGGAGGCCCAAAAACATTCAGTACTTC.

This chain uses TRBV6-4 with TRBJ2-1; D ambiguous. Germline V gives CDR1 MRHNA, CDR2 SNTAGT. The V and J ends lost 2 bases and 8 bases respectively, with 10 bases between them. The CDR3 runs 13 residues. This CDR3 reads CASSDGQSYEQFF. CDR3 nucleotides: TGTGCCAGCAGTGACGGGCAGAGCTATGAGCAGTTCTTC.

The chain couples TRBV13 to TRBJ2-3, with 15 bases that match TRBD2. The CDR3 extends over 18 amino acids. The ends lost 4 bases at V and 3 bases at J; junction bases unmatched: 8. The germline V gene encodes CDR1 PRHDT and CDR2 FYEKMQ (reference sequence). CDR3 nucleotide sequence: TGTGCCAGCAGCTCCGGACTAGCGGGGGGGCTAGGGACAGATACGCAGTATTTT. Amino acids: CASSSGLAGGLGTDTQYF. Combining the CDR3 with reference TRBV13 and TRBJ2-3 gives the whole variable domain AAGVIQSPRHLIKEKRETATLKCYPIPRHDTVYWYQQGPGQDPQFLISFYEKMQSDKGSIPDRFSAQQFSDYHSELNMSSLELGDSALYFCASSSGLAGGLGTDTQYFGPGTRLTVL.

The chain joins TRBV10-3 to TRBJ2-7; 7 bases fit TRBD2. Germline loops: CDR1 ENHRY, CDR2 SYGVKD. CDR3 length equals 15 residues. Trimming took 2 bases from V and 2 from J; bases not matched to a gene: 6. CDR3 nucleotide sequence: TGTGCCATCAGTGAGGCGTTAGCGGGCGCCTACGAGCAGTACTTC. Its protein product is CAISEALAGAYEQYF.

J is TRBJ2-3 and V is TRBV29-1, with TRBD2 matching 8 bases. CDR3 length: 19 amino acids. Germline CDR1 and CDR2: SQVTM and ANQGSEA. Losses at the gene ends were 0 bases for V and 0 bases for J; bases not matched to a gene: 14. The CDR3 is CSVEDLGGGQSKSTDTQYF. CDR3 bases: TGCAGCGTTGAAGATCTAGGCGGGGGGCAATCGAAGAGCACAGATACGCAGTATTTT.

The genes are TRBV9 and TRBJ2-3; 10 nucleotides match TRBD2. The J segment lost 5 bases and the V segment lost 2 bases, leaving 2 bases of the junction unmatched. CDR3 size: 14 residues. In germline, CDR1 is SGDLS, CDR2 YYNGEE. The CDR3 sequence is CASSVSGGLDTQYF. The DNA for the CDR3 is TGTGCCAGCAGCGTTAGCGGGGGGTTAGATACGCAGTATTTT.

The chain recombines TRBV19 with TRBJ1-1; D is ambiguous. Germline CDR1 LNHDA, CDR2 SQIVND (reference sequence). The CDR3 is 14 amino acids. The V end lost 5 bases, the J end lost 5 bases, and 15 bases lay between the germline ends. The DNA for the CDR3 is TGTGCCAGTAGTCCGGGAATATATTTTACTGAAGCTTTCTTT. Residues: CASSPGIYFTEAFF.

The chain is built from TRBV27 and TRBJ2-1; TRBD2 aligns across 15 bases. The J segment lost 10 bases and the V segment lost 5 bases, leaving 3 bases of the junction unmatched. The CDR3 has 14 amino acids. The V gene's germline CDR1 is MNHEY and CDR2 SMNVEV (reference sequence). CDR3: CASSGGLAGGEQFF. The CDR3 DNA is TGTGCCAGCAGTGGAGGACTAGCGGGGGGGGAGCAGTTCTTC.

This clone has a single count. The chain's CDR3 is CASIQSGTGYTF. CDR3 DNA: TGTGCCAGTATTCAATCCGGGACCGGCTACACCTTC. The chain joins TRBV19 to TRBJ1-2; D is perhaps TRBD1 (5 bases). V was cut by 7 bases and J by 8 bases, with 14 bases left in between. The CDR3 length is 12 residues. From germline, CDR1 is LNHDA and CDR2 SQIVND (reference sequence).

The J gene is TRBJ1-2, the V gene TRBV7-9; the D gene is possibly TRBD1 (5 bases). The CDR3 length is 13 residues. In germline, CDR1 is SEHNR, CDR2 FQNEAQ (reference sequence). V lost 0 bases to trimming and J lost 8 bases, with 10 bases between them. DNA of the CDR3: TGTGCCAGCAGCTTAGCTCAGGACACCGGCTACACCTTC. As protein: CASSLAQDTGYTF.

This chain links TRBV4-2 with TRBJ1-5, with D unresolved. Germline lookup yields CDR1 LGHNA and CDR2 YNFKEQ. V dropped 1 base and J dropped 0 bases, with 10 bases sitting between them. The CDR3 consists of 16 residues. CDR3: CASSQAGGYSNQPQHF. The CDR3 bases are TGTGCCAGCAGCCAAGCAGGCGGCTATAGCAATCAGCCCCAGCATTTT.

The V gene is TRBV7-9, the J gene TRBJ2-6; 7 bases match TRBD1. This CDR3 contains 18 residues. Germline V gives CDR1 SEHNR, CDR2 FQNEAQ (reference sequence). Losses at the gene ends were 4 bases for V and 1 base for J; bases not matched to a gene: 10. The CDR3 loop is CASSSPGQPSSGANVLTF. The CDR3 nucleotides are TGTGCCAGCAGCTCACCGGGACAGCCTAGTTCTGGGGCCAACGTCCTGACTTTC.

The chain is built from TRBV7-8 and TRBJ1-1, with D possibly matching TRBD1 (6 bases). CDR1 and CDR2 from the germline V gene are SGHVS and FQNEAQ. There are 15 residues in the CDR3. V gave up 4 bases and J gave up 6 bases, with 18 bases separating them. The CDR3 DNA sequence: TGTGCCAGCAGCTACAGGGTTGGGGAGGGGGCTGAAGCTTTCTTT. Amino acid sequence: CASSYRVGEGAEAFF.

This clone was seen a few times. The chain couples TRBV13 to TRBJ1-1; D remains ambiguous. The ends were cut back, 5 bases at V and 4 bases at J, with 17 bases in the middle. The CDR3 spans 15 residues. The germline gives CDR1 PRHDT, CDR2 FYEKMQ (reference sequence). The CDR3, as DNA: TGTGCCAGCAGCGTCAGAGCCCAAAGGAGCACTGAAGCTTTCTTT. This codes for CASSVRAQRSTEAFF. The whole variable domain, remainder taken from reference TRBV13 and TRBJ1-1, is AAGVIQSPRHLIKEKRETATLKCYPIPRHDTVYWYQQGPGQDPQFLISFYEKMQSDKGSIPDRFSAQQFSDYHSELNMSSLELGDSALYFCASSVRAQRSTEAFFGQGTRLTVV.

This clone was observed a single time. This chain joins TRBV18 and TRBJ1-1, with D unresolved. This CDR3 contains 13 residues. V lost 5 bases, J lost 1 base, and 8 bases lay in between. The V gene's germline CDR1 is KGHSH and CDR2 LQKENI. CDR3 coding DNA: TGTGCCAGCTCAGCCACAGCGAACACTGAAGCTTTCTTT. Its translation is CASSATANTEAFF.

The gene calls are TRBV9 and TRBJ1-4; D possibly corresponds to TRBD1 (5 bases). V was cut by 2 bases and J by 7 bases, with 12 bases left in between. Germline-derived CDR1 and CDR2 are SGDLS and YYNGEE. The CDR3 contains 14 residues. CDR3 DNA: TGTGCCAGCAGCGTTGGGGGTTTCAGTGAAAAACTGTTTTTT. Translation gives CASSVGGFSEKLFF.

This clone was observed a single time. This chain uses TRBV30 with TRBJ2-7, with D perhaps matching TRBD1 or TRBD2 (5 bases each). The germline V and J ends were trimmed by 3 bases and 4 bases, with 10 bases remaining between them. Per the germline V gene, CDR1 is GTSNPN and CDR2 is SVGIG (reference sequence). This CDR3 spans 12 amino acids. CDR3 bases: TGTGCCTGGAGCTGGGACGGGTACGAGCAGTACTTC. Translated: CAWSWDGYEQYF. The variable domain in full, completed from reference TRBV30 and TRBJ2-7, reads SQTIHQWPATLVQPVGSPLSLECTVEGTSNPNLYWYRQAAGRGLQLLFYSVGIGQISSEVPQNLSASRPQDRQFILSSKKLLLSDSGFYLCAWSWDGYEQYFGPGTRLTVT.

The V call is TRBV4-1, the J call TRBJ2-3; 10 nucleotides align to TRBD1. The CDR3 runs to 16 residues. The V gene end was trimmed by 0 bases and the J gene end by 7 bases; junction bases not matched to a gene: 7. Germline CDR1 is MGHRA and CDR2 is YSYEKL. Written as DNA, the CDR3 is TGCGCCAGCAGCCAAGAGAGTGGGACAGGGGCGTATACGCAGTATTTT. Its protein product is CASSQESGTGAYTQYF.

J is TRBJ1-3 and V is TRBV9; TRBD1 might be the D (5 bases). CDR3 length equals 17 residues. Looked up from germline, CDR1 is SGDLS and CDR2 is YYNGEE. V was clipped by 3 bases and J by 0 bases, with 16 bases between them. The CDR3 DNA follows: TGTGCCAGCAGCGCCGACAGCAGATCCCTCTCTGGAAACACCATATATTTT. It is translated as CASSADSRSLSGNTIYF.

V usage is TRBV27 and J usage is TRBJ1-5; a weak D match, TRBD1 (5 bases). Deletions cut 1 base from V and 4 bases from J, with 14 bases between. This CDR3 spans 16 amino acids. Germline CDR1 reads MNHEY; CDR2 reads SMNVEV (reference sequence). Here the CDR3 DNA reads TGTGCCAGCAGTTTATTCTGGCAGGGAAAGAATCAGCCCCAGCATTTT. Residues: CASSLFWQGKNQPQHF.

For the CDR3, the DNA is TGTGCCAGCAACTTACAAGGGACTAGCGGCTACAATGAGCAGTTCTTC. Amino acid sequence: CASNLQGTSGYNEQFF. The chain has TRBV5-6 and TRBJ2-1; 11 positions agree with TRBD2. There are 16 residues in the CDR3. Trimming removed 6 bases from V and 3 bases from J; junction bases left unmatched: 8. Germline assignment: CDR1 SGHDT and CDR2 YYEEEE. The full variable domain, completed using reference TRBV5-6 and TRBJ2-1, is DAGVTQSPTHLIKTRGQQVTLRCSPKSGHDTVSWYQQALGQGPQFIFQYYEEEERQRGNFPDRFSGHQFPNYSSELNVNALLLGDSALYLCASNLQGTSGYNEQFFGPGTRLTVL.

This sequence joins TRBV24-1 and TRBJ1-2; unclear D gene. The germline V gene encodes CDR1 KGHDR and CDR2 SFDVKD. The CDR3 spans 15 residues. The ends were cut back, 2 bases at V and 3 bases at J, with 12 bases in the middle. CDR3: CATSDSPSRDYGYTF. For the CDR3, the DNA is TGTGCCACCAGTGATTCCCCTTCAAGGGACTATGGCTACACCTTC.

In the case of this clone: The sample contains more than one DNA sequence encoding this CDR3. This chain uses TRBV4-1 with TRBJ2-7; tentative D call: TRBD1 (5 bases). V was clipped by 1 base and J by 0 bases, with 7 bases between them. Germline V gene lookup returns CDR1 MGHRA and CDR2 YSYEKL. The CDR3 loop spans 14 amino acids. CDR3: CASSQGQGSYEQYF. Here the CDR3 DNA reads TGCGCCAGCAGCCAAGGGCAGGGCTCCTACGAGCAGTACTTC.

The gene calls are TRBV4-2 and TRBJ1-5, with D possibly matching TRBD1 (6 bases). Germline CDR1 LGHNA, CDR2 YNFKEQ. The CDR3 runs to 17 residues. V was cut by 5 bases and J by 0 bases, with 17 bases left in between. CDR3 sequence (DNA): TGTGCCAGCAGCTTATCCCGGGACACCTATAGCAATCAGCCCCAGCATTTT. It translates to CASSLSRDTYSNQPQHF.

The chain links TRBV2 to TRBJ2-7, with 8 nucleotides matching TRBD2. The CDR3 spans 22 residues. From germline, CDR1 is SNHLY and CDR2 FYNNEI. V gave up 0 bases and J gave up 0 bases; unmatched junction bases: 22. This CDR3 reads CASSEASSGGGRGPTYSYEQYF. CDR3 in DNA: TGTGCCAGCAGTGAAGCTTCCTCGGGGGGGGGACGAGGACCTACTTACTCCTACGAGCAGTACTTC.

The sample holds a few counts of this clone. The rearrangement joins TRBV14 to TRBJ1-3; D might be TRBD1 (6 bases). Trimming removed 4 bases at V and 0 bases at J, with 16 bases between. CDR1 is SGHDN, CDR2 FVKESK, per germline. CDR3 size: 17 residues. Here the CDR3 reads CASSPGTQAPSGNTIYF. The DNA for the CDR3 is TGTGCCAGCAGCCCAGGGACACAGGCTCCCTCTGGAAACACCATATATTTT.

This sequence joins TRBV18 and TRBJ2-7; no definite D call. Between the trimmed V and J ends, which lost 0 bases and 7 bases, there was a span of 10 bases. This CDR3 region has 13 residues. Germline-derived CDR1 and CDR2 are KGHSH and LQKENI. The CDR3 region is CASSPPGSQEQYF. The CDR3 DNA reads TGTGCCAGCTCACCACCGGGATCCCAGGAGCAGTACTTC.